The entry that follows covers one TCR beta chain sequence. Its antigen specificity is not known. The record has no base qualities; no much larger clone is one base away. The library was prepared using PCR. The sequencing machine was an Illumina HiSeq 2500. To reduce PCR and sequencing biases, unique molecular identifiers were incorporated into the TCR beta cDNA libraries. Per 1 to 10 million input T cells, approximately 500,000 cDNA molecules were obtained, such that each molecule approximated one T cell. The patient libraries were prepared and sequenced using the same protocol as the earlier healthy control dataset. Within a given batch, samples were prepared together, multiplexed and sequenced on the same HiSeq lane. The authors processed their data as follows. MIGEC handled the raw barcoded reads, throwing out single-read molecular identifier groups before consensus assembly and CDR3 extraction. Clonotype tables were post-analysed with VDJtools, normalizing diversity by down-sampling all datasets to the smallest sample size. To correct batch-related cross-sample contamination, repertoire overlap clustering matched CDR3 amino acid sequences but not nucleotide sequences. The public reads were reprocessed in TCRdb via fastp at Q25 and MiXCR, keeping in-frame beta chains. Rows with one shared CDR3 protein collapse into an entry with the most common genes and DNA. The V and J calls reflect TCRdb's pipeline rather than the authors' work. The sample table holds hundreds of thousands of distinct CDR3 sequences, of which 25% to 30% were seen once. The ten top clones hold more than 0.55% of the sample.

The data are from a study of post-analysis software for immune sequencing data (dated by TCRdb to about 2015). Study-wide context: Relapsing-remitting, secondary progressive and progressive-relapsing multiple sclerosis were recorded as disease courses, and subtype annotation was lacking for some patients. The patient repertoires were compared against 11 previously published healthy control repertoires obtained from donors aged roughly 6 to 28 years. A subset of samples was prepared in parallel using single-end sample barcoding, then pooled and co-amplified after Illumina adapter ligation. What the study reported, not specific to this receptor: Significantly lower normalized Chao1 diversity was found in multiple sclerosis patients than in controls, suggesting substantial peripheral T-cell clonal expansion. Direct clustering with F measure revealed strong co-clustering of samples prepared in the same batch, which led to a batch-effect correction. Patients showed significantly higher frequencies than controls for roughly five TRBV segments, among them TRBV5-6, TRBV5-1 and TRBV20-1. The multiple sclerosis patient group was slightly younger than the control group.

To demonstrate the VDJtools post-analysis software, the study profiled TCR beta repertoires from the peripheral blood of 13 young patients with multiple sclerosis. The multiple sclerosis patients were children and adolescents ranging in age from roughly 6 to 15 years. V is clipped by 3 bases and J by 4 bases, and the sequence between their germline boundaries is 12 bases long. The germline V gene supplies CDR1 LGHNA and CDR2 YSLEER. The CDR3 goes from the cysteine to the phenylalanine over 14 residues. The sequence is cut down to CDR3 DNA, 42 bases in frame from base 1. Sequencing was done on a sample of blood. This clonotype was obtained from a girl aged 10-17 years with multiple sclerosis. The chain links TRBV4-3 with TRBJ2-5, with a weak D call of TRBD1 (6 bases match). The nucleotide sequence is given as TGCGCCAGCAGCCAGTCGACAGGTCCAGAGACCCAGTACTTC. Translated, this gives CASSQSTGPETQYF.